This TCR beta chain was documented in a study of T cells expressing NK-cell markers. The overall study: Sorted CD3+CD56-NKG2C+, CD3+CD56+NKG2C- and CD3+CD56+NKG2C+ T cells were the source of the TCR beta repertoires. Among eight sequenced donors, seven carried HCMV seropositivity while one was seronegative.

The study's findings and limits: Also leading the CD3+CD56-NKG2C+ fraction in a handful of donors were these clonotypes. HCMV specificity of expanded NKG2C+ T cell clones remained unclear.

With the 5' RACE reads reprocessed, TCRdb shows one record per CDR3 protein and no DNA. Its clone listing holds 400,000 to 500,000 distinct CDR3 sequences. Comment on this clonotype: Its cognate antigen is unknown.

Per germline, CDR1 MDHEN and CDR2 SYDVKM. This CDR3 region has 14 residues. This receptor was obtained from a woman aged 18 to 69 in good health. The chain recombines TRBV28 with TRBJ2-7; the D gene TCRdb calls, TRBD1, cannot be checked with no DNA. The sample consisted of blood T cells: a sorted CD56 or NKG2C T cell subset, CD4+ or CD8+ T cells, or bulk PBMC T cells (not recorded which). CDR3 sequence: CASRTTLGVYEQYF.